Sequencing of this TCR beta chain was carried out in a study of T cells after yellow fever vaccination. Germline loops: CDR1 SGHRS, CDR2 YFSETQ. V was trimmed by 2 bases and J by 0 bases, leaving 11 bases between them. The CDR3 is made up of 15 amino acids. TCRdb ran MiXCR on the 5' RACE reads and lists one entry per CDR3 protein. This table holds 250,000 or so distinct CDR3 sequences, approximately 3.8% found once. In the case of this clonotype: The antigen is unknown.

Study-wide results and limits: Contaminating bulk clonotypes could be abundant in FACS-sorted repertoires. CD4 and CD8 compartments shared a small share of clonotypes, likely from convergent recombination. Post-booster repertoires again held most primary-vaccination clones (about 96% CD4, 88% CD8). Researchers report a weaker secondary response that nonetheless peaked faster, day 5 versus 15.

The clonotype was recovered from a young man who received the YFV17D yellow fever vaccine. The gene calls are TRBV5-1 and TRBJ1-2; D is uncertain. The sample in question was PBMCs, obtained 15 days after the yellow fever booster vaccination. This chain's CDR3 is CASSFLGPTNYGYTF. The CDR3 DNA is TGCGCCAGCAGCTTTTTAGGCCCCACTAACTATGGCTACACCTTC.